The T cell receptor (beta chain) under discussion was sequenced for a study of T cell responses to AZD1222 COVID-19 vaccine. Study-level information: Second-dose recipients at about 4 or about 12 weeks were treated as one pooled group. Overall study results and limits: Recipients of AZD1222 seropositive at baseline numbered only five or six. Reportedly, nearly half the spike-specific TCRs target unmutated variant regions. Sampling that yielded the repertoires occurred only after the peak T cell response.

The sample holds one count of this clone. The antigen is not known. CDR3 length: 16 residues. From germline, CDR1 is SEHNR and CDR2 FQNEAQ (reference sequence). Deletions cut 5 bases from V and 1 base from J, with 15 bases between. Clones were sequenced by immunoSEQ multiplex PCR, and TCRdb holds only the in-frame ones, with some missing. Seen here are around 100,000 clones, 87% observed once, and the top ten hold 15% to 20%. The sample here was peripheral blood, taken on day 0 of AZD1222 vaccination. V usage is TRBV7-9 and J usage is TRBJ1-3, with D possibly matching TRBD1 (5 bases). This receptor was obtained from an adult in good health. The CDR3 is CASSRQSGLSGNTIYF. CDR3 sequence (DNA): TGTGCCAGCAGCCGTCAATCGGGACTTTCTGGAAACACCATATATTTT.